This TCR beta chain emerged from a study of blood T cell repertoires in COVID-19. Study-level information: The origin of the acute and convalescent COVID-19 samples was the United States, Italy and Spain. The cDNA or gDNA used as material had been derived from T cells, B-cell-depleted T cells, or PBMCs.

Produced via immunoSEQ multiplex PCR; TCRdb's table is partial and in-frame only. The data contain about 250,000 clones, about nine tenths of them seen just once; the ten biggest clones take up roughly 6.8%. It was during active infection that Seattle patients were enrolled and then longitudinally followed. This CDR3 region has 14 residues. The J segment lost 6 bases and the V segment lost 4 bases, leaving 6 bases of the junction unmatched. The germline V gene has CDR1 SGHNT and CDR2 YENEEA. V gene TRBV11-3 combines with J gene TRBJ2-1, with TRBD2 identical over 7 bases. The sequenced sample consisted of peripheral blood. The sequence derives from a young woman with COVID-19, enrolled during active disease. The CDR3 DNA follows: TGTGCCAGCAGCTCCGGACTAGAGCCCAATGAGCAGTTCTTC. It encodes CASSSGLEPNEQFF.